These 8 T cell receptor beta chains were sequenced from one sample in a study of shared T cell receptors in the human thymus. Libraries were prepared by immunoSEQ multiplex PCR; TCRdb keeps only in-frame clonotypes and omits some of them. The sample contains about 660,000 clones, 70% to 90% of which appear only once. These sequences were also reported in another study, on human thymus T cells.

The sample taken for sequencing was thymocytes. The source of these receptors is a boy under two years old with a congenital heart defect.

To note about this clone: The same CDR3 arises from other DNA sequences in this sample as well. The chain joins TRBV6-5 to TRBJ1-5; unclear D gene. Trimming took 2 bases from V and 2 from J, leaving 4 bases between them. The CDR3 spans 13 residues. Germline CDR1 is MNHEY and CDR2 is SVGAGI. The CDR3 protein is CASSYEGNQPQHF. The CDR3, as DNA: TGTGCCAGCAGTTACGAGGGCAATCAGCCCCAGCATTTT.

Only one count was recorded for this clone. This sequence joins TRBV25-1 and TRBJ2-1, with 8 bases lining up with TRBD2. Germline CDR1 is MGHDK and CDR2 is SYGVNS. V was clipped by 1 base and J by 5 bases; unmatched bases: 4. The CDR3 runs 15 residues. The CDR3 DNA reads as TGTGCCAGCAGTGAATTTGAGACTAGCGACAATGAGCAGTTCTTC. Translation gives CASSEFETSDNEQFF.

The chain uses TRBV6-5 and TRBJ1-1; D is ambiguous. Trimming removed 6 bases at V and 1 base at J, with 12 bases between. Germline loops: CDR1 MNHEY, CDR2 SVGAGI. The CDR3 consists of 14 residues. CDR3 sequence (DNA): TGTGCCAGCAGCTTCCTTGACACGAACACTGAAGCTTTCTTT. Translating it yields CASSFLDTNTEAFF.

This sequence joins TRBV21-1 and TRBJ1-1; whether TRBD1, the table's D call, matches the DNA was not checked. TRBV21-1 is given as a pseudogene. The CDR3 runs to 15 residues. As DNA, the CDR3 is TGTGCCAGCAGCAAACAACAGGCGGCGAACACTGAAGCTTTCTTT. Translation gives CASSKQQAANTEAFF.

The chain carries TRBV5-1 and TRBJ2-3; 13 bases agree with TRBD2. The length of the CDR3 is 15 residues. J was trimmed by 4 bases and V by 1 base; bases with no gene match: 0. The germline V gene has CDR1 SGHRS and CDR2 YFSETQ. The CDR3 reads CASSLTSGGADTQYF. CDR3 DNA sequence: TGCGCCAGCAGCTTGACTAGCGGGGGGGCAGATACGCAGTATTTT.

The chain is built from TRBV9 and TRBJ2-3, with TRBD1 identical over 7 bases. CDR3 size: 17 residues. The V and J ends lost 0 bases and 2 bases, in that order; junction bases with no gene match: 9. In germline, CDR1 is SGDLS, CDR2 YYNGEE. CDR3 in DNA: TGTGCCAGCAGCGTAGCGGGCCCCGAGGGGGCCACAGATACGCAGTATTTT. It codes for CASSVAGPEGATDTQYF. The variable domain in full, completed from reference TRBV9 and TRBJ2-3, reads DSGVTQTPKHLITATGQRVTLRCSPRSGDLSVYWYQQSLDQGLQFLIQYYNGEERAKGNILERFSAQQFPDLHSELNLSSLELGDSALYFCASSVAGPEGATDTQYFGPGTRLTVL.

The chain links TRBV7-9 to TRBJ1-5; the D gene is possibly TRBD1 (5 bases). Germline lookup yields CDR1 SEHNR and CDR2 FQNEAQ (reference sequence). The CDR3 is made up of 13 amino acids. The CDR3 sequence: CGVARAGNQPQHF. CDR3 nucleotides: TGTGGTGTAGCCAGGGCTGGCAATCAGCCCCAGCATTTT.

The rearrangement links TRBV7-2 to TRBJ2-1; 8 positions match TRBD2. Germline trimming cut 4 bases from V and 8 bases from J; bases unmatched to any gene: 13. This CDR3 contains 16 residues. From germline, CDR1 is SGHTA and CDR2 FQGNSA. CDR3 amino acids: CASSSRELAALDEQFF. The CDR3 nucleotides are TGTGCCAGCAGCTCTCGCGAACTAGCGGCTTTGGATGAGCAGTTCTTC.